Listed below are T cell receptor beta chains from one sample, sequenced in a study of blood T cell repertoires in COVID-19. TCRdb's table, derived via immunoSEQ multiplex PCR, lists solely in-frame clones and lacks some. The sample has under 150,000 clones; approximately 80% are singletons. Sequenced sample: peripheral blood. The origin of the receptors is a woman aged 45-65 years with acute or convalescent COVID-19. CDR3s include the opening cysteine and the closing phenylalanine or tryptophan. D genes are given only for firm matches. Size is omitted from some rows. Given values are once, few, many or a class for expanded clones.

v_call: TRBV3-1/TRBV3-2; clone_size: .; d_call: .; j_call: TRBJ2-7; cdr3_aa: CASSQVFSTYEQYF; cdr3_nt: TGTGCCAGCAGCCAAGTATTCTCCACTTACGAGCAGTACTTC
v_call: TRBV29-1; clone_size: .; d_call: TRBD1; j_call: TRBJ2-7; cdr3_aa: CSVESGGASKTYEQYF; cdr3_nt: TGCAGCGTTGAATCAGGGGGCGCCTCTAAGACCTACGAGCAGTACTTC
v_call: TRBV5-1; clone_size: .; d_call: .; j_call: TRBJ1-1; cdr3_aa: CASSLVQGEAFF; cdr3_nt: TGCGCCAGCAGCTTGGTACAGGGTGAAGCTTTCTTT
v_call: TRBV7-9; clone_size: .; d_call: .; j_call: TRBJ1-2; cdr3_aa: CASSRPSQGPYGYTF; cdr3_nt: TGTGCCAGCAGCCGACCCTCACAGGGACCCTATGGCTACACCTTC
v_call: TRBV11-2; clone_size: .; d_call: .; j_call: TRBJ1-2; cdr3_aa: CASSLSPDGVWSGYTF; cdr3_nt: TGTGCCAGCAGCTTAAGCCCCGACGGGGTATGGTCTGGCTACACCTTC
v_call: TRBV6-4; clone_size: few; d_call: TRBD1; j_call: TRBJ2-2; cdr3_aa: CASSEDRDRAGELFF; cdr3_nt: TGTGCCAGCAGTGAGGACCGGGACAGGGCTGGGGAGCTGTTTTTT
v_call: TRBV6-2/TRBV6-3; clone_size: few; d_call: TRBD1; j_call: TRBJ2-7; cdr3_aa: CASSSPGQGAYEQYF; cdr3_nt: TGTGCCAGCAGTTCGCCGGGACAGGGGGCCTACGAGCAGTACTTC
v_call: TRBV4-2; clone_size: few; d_call: TRBD1; j_call: TRBJ1-1; cdr3_aa: CASSLIQGGGGRMETEAFF; cdr3_nt: TGTGCCAGCAGCCTTATCCAGGGGGGCGGCGGTAGGATGGAGACTGAAGCTTTCTTT
v_call: TRBV7-9; clone_size: .; d_call: TRBD1; j_call: TRBJ1-2; cdr3_aa: CASSLGGDRGVYGYTF; cdr3_nt: TGTGCCAGCAGCTTAGGGGGGGACAGGGGCGTCTATGGCTACACCTTC
v_call: TRBV6-6; clone_size: .; d_call: .; j_call: TRBJ1-1; cdr3_aa: CASNKNGGSTNTEAFF; cdr3_nt: TGTGCCAGCAACAAAAACGGGGGTTCCACGAACACTGAAGCTTTCTTT
v_call: TRBV9; clone_size: few; d_call: .; j_call: TRBJ2-7; cdr3_aa: CASSVSPETYEQYF; cdr3_nt: TGTGCCAGCAGCGTAAGTCCAGAAACCTACGAGCAGTACTTC
v_call: TRBV7-9; clone_size: .; d_call: .; j_call: TRBJ2-5; cdr3_aa: CASSFGGGRGETQYF; cdr3_nt: TGTGCCAGCAGCTTTGGGGGGGGGCGCGGGGAGACCCAGTACTTC
v_call: TRBV3-1/TRBV3-2; clone_size: .; d_call: .; j_call: TRBJ1-2; cdr3_aa: CASSQGPKQPNYGYTF; cdr3_nt: TGTGCCAGCAGCCAGGGTCCTAAACAGCCGAACTATGGCTACACCTTC
v_call: TRBV9; clone_size: .; d_call: .; j_call: TRBJ2-7; cdr3_aa: CASSGPYSYEQYF; cdr3_nt: TGTGCCAGCAGCGGCCCCTACTCCTACGAGCAGTACTTC
v_call: TRBV5-1; clone_size: .; d_call: .; j_call: TRBJ1-6; cdr3_aa: CASSLQFDNSPLHF; cdr3_nt: TGCGCCAGCAGCTTACAGTTTGATAATTCACCCCTCCACTTT
v_call: TRBV6-6; clone_size: .; d_call: .; j_call: TRBJ2-7; cdr3_aa: CASSSWGLEQYF; cdr3_nt: TGTGCCAGCAGCTCATGGGGGCTCGAGCAGTACTTC
v_call: TRBV6-2/TRBV6-3; clone_size: .; d_call: .; j_call: TRBJ2-7; cdr3_aa: CASSYTGYEQYF; cdr3_nt: TGTGCCAGCAGTTATACCGGCTACGAGCAGTACTTC
v_call: TRBV27; clone_size: many; d_call: .; j_call: TRBJ1-5; cdr3_aa: CASSLTGSGYVNQPQHF; cdr3_nt: TGTGCCAGCAGTCTCACAGGGTCGGGGTACGTCAATCAGCCCCAGCATTTT
v_call: TRBV30; clone_size: .; d_call: TRBD1; j_call: TRBJ1-1; cdr3_aa: CAWRDRGFEAFF; cdr3_nt: TGTGCCTGGAGGGACAGGGGGTTTGAAGCTTTCTTT
v_call: TRBV7-2; clone_size: .; d_call: TRBD1; j_call: TRBJ1-6; cdr3_aa: CASSYAPGQGSPLHF; cdr3_nt: TGTGCCAGCAGCTACGCTCCGGGACAGGGTTCACCCCTCCACTTT
v_call: TRBV7-2; clone_size: .; d_call: .; j_call: TRBJ1-1; cdr3_aa: CASSLVGRGHNTEAFF; cdr3_nt: TGTGCCAGCAGCTTAGTAGGCAGGGGTCATAACACTGAAGCTTTCTTT
v_call: TRBV5-1; clone_size: .; d_call: .; j_call: TRBJ2-1; cdr3_aa: CASSLQGTVGDEQFF; cdr3_nt: TGCGCCAGCAGCTTACAGGGCACGGTCGGGGATGAGCAGTTCTTC
v_call: TRBV19; clone_size: few; d_call: .; j_call: TRBJ2-2; cdr3_aa: CASKRERDTGELFF; cdr3_nt: TGTGCCTCCAAACGGGAGCGGGACACCGGGGAGCTGTTTTTT
v_call: TRBV18; clone_size: .; d_call: .; j_call: TRBJ1-5; cdr3_aa: CASSPIAGEQPQHF; cdr3_nt: TGTGCCAGCTCACCAATCGCAGGGGAACAGCCCCAGCATTTT
v_call: TRBV3-1/TRBV3-2; clone_size: .; d_call: TRBD2; j_call: TRBJ2-5; cdr3_aa: CASSQVSGGPQETQYF; cdr3_nt: TGTGCCAGCAGCCAAGTCAGCGGGGGGCCCCAAGAGACCCAGTACTTC
v_call: TRBV5-1; clone_size: .; d_call: .; j_call: TRBJ1-1; cdr3_aa: CASSLLTGTEAFF; cdr3_nt: TGCGCCAGCAGCTTGCTCACGGGCACTGAAGCTTTCTTT
v_call: TRBV6-5; clone_size: .; d_call: TRBD2; j_call: TRBJ2-1; cdr3_aa: CASRPQRGGREQFF; cdr3_nt: TGTGCCAGCAGACCCCAACGGGGGGGCAGGGAGCAGTTCTTC
v_call: TRBV4-1; clone_size: .; d_call: .; j_call: TRBJ2-1; cdr3_aa: CASSQDLGAQEQFF; cdr3_nt: TGCGCCAGCAGCCAAGATCTAGGGGCCCAGGAGCAGTTCTTC
v_call: TRBV10-3; clone_size: .; d_call: .; j_call: TRBJ1-5; cdr3_aa: CAISELGPLPSNQPQHF; cdr3_nt: TGTGCCATCAGTGAGTTGGGCCCATTACCTAGCAATCAGCCCCAGCATTTT
v_call: TRBV19; clone_size: once; d_call: .; j_call: TRBJ2-4; cdr3_aa: CASSLSGDLKNIQYF; cdr3_nt: TGTGCCAGTAGTCTCTCGGGGGACCTCAAAAACATTCAGTACTTC
v_call: TRBV4-3; clone_size: few; d_call: TRBD1; j_call: TRBJ1-4; cdr3_aa: CASSQGTGQREKLFF; cdr3_nt: TGCGCCAGCAGCCAAGGGACAGGGCAGCGGGAAAAACTGTTTTTT
v_call: TRBV3-1/TRBV3-2; clone_size: .; d_call: .; j_call: TRBJ2-6; cdr3_aa: CASSQASGANVLTF; cdr3_nt: TGTGCCAGCAGCCAAGCGTCTGGGGCCAACGTCCTGACTTTC
v_call: TRBV7-2; clone_size: .; d_call: TRBD1; j_call: TRBJ1-4; cdr3_aa: CASTNRKQGSANEKLFF; cdr3_nt: TGTGCCAGCACGAATCGTAAACAGGGGTCTGCTAATGAAAAACTGTTTTTT